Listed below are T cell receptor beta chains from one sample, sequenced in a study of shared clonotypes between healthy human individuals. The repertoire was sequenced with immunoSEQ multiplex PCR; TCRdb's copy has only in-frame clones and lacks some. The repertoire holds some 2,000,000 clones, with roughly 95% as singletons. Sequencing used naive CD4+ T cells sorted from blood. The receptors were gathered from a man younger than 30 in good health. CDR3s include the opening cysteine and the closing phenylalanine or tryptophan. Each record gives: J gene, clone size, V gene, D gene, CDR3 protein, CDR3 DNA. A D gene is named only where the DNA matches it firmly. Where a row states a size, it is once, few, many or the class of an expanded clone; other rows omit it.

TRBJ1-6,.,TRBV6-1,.,CASSEGQGWGSPLHF,TGTGCCAGCAGTGAAGGGCAGGGCTGGGGATCACCCCTCCACTTT
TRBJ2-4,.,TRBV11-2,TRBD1,CASSLGRGTGGLAKNIQYF,TGTGCCAGCAGCTTAGGTCGAGGGACAGGGGGGCTAGCCAAAAACATTCAGTACTTC
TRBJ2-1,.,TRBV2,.,CASRGGQQYNEQFF,TGTGCCAGCAGGGGGGGACAGCAATACAATGAGCAGTTCTTC
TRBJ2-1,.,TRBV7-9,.,CASSIGTYDSYNEQFF,TGTGCCAGCAGTATCGGGACATACGATTCCTACAATGAGCAGTTCTTC
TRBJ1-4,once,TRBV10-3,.,CAISESGRGNEKLFF,TGTGCCATCAGTGAGTCGGGCAGGGGAAATGAAAAACTGTTTTTT
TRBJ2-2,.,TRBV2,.,CASSEPTGRVTGELFF,TGTGCCAGCAGTGAACCTACAGGGCGGGTCACCGGGGAGCTGTTTTTT
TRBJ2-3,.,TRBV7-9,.,CASSFESAGADTQYF,TGTGCCAGCAGCTTCGAATCGGCCGGGGCAGATACGCAGTATTTT
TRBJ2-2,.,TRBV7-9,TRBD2,CASSLKGGLAENNTGELFF,TGTGCCAGCAGCCTCAAAGGGGGACTAGCGGAAAACAACACCGGGGAGCTGTTTTTT
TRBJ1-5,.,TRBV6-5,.,CASSRGSNQPQHF,TGTGCCTCTAGCAGGGGCAGCAATCAGCCCCAGCATTTT
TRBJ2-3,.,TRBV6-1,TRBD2,CASSGGGARTDTQYF,TGTGCCAGCAGCGGCGGGGGGGCGCGGACAGATACGCAGTATTTT
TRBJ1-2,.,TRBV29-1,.,CSVVPRGFVGYTF,TGCAGCGTTGTTCCCAGGGGTTTTGTTGGCTACACCTTC
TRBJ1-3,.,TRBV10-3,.,CAITTGFSGNTIYF,TGTGCCATCACCACAGGGTTCTCTGGAAACACCATATATTTT
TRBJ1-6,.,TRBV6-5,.,CASSDVVDSPLHF,TGTGCCAGCAGTGATGTGGTGGATTCACCCCTCCACTTT
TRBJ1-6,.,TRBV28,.,CASSLYNSPLHF,TGTGCCAGCAGTCTTTATAATTCACCCCTCCACTTT
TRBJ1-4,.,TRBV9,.,CASSSGSGLFF,TGTGCCAGCAGCTCCGGTTCCGGACTGTTTTTT
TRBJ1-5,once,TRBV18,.,CASSPGATDQPQHF,TGTGCCAGCTCACCCGGGGCAACGGATCAGCCCCAGCATTTT
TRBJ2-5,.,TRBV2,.,CASIRGRETQYF,TGTGCCAGCATTAGGGGTAGGGAGACCCAGTACTTC
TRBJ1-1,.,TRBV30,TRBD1,CAWSQQGGNTEAFF,TGTGCCTGGAGCCAACAGGGGGGAAACACTGAAGCTTTCTTT
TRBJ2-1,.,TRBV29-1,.,CSDQGRGNEQFF,TGCAGCGACCAGGGGAGGGGCAATGAGCAGTTCTTC
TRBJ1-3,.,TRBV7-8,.,CASTGDSSRGGNTIYF,TGTGCCAGCACAGGGGACTCCTCCAGGGGTGGAAACACCATATATTTT
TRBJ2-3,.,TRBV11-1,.,CASSLRAAYTDTQYF,TGTGCCAGCAGCCTCAGGGCTGCCTACACAGATACGCAGTATTTT
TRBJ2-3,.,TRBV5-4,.,CASRRGSLGSTDTQYF,TGTGCCAGCAGGAGAGGTAGCCTTGGCAGCACAGATACGCAGTATTTT
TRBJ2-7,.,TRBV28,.,CASSPAGTSPEQYF,TGTGCCAGCAGTCCAGCTGGGACATCGCCCGAGCAGTACTTC
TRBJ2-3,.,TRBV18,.,CASSGTGGADTQYF,TGTGCCAGCTCAGGAACGGGTGGTGCAGATACGCAGTATTTT
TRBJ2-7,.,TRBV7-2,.,CASSRDSSYEQYF,TGTGCCAGCAGCCGGGACTCCTCCTACGAGCAGTACTTC
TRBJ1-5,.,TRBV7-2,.,CASSFPNQPQHF,TGTGCCAGCAGCTTCCCTAATCAGCCCCAGCATTTT
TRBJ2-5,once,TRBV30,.,CAWSGETQYF,TGTGCCTGGAGTGGTGAAACCCAGTACTTC
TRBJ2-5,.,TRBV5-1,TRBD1,CASRGDRGQETQYF,TGCGCCAGCCGAGGGGACAGGGGGCAAGAGACCCAGTACTTC
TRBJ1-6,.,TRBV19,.,CASSISSGNSPLHF,TGTGCCAGTAGTATAAGTTCCGGTAATTCACCCCTCCACTTT
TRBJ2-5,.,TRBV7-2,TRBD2,CASSLAPGLAGAGETQYF,TGTGCCAGCAGCTTAGCCCCGGGACTAGCGGGAGCAGGGGAGACCCAGTACTTC
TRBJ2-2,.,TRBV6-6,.,CASVFLHGTYTGELFF,TGTGCCAGTGTGTTCCTACACGGGACCTACACCGGGGAGCTGTTTTTT
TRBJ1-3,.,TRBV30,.,CAWLDRSSGNTIYF,TGTGCCTGGCTCGACAGGAGCTCTGGAAACACCATATATTTT
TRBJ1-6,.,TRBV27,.,CASSLRGHYNSPLHF,TGTGCCAGCAGTTTGAGGGGACATTATAATTCACCCCTCCACTTT
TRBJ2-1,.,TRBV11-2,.,CASSPTNIGQFF,TGTGCCAGCAGCCCCACAAATATAGGGCAGTTCTTC
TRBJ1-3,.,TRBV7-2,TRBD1,CASSLNRGTGNTIYF,TGTGCCAGCAGCTTGAACAGGGGAACTGGAAACACCATATATTTT
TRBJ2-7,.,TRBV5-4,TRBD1,CASSLIETGREQYF,TGTGCCAGCAGCTTGATCGAGACAGGGCGGGAGCAGTACTTC
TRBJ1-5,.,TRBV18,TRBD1,CASSQTGGNQPQHF,TGTGCCAGCTCGCAAACAGGGGGCAATCAGCCCCAGCATTTT
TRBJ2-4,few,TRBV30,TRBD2,CAWTPREGKGNIQYF,TGTGCCTGGACCCCTCGGGAGGGTAAAGGGAACATTCAGTACTTC
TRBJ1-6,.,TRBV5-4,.,CASSFSGVGSPLHF,TGTGCCAGCAGCTTCTCGGGGGTTGGTTCACCCCTCCACTTT
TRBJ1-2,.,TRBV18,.,CASSPGVEGEDYGYTF,TGTGCCAGCTCACCAGGGGTGGAGGGGGAAGACTATGGCTACACCTTC
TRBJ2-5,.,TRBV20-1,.,CSARRGETQYF,TGCAGTGCTAGACGCGGGGAGACCCAGTACTTC
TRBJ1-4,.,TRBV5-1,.,CASREGRNEKLFF,TGCGCCAGCAGGGAGGGGAGAAATGAAAAACTGTTTTTT
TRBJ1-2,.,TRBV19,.,CASSPPGSIPYGYTF,TGTGCCAGTAGCCCCCCAGGTTCGATTCCCTATGGCTACACCTTC
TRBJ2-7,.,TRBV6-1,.,CASSAGWSGLNSYEQYF,TGTGCCAGCAGTGCGGGGTGGTCGGGGTTAAACTCCTACGAGCAGTACTTC
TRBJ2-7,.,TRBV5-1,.,CASSTGGTELYEQYF,TGCGCCAGCAGCACAGGCGGGACAGAGCTCTACGAGCAGTACTTC
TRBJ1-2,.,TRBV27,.,CASSLAGIDNYGYTF,TGTGCCAGCAGTTTAGCGGGAATTGATAACTATGGCTACACCTTC
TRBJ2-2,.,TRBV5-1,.,CASSLAQYTGELFF,TGCGCCAGCAGCTTGGCGCAGTACACCGGGGAGCTGTTTTTT
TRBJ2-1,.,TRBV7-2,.,CASSSWDPPREQFF,TGTGCCAGCAGCTCATGGGACCCCCCGCGTGAGCAGTTCTTC
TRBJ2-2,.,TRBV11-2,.,CASNWGNGELFF,TGTGCCAGCAATTGGGGGAACGGGGAGCTGTTTTTT
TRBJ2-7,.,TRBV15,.,CATSPLEESSYEQYF,TGTGCCACCAGCCCGCTCGAAGAGAGCTCCTACGAGCAGTACTTC
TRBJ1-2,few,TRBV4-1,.,CASSQDMLSNYGYTF,TGCGCCAGCAGCCAAGATATGCTTTCTAACTATGGCTACACCTTC
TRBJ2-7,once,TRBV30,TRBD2,CAWAGGDEQYF,TGTGCCTGGGCCGGGGGGGACGAGCAGTACTTC
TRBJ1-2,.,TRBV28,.,CASSLSLGSYGYTF,TGTGCCAGCAGTTTGTCGTTGGGAAGCTATGGCTACACCTTC
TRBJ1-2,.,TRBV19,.,CASSSWTELNGYTF,TGTGCCAGTAGTTCCTGGACAGAGTTGAATGGCTACACCTTC